The rows below give T cell receptor beta chains drawn from one sample of a study of vaccination and CD4 T cells after COVID-19. TCRdb redid the calling of the PCR reads with MiXCR, one entry per CDR3 protein. The data contain tens of thousands of distinct CDR3 sequences, roughly 34% of them singletons. Their antigens are not known. The specimen comprised CD4+ T cells from blood, cultured in vitro, sampled about 7 months after SARS-CoV-2 vaccination. The source of these receptors is a human donor who had recovered from COVID-19. Each CDR3 is given with its conserved first and last residue. D genes are given only for firm matches. Expanded clones are given a class, and other clones once, few, many or no size at all.

d_gene	v_gene	j_gene	abundance	len	CDR3aa	CDR3nt
TRBD2	TRBV20-1	TRBJ2-7	-	14	CSAERTSGRAEQYF	TGCAGTGCTGAGAGGACTAGCGGGAGGGCCGAGCAGTACTTC
-	TRBV19	TRBJ2-5	-	15	CASSIGFQYQETQYF	TGTGCCAGTAGTATAGGGTTCCAGTACCAAGAGACCCAGTACTTC
TRBD2	TRBV5-5	TRBJ2-7	-	15	CASSLMRLATYEQYF	TGTGCCAGCAGCTTGATGCGACTAGCGACCTACGAGCAGTACTTC
-	TRBV21-1	TRBJ2-7	few	16	CASSKNRLPHAYEQYF	TGTGCCAGCAGCAAAAATCGCCTTCCCCACGCTTACGAGCAGTACTTC
-	TRBV20-1	TRBJ1-2	few	14	CSVRDLQRNYGYTF	TGCAGTGTTAGAGACCTTCAAAGGAACTATGGCTACACCTTC
-	TRBV5-1	TRBJ1-5	-	16	CASSPGGAEGNQPQHF	TGCGCCAGCAGCCCCGGTGGGGCCGAGGGCAATCAGCCCCAGCATTTT
TRBD1	TRBV10-3	TRBJ2-7	-	14	CAILERTGGYEQYF	TGTGCCATCCTCGAGAGGACAGGGGGTTACGAGCAGTACTTC
TRBD2	TRBV6-1	TRBJ2-7	-	15	CASSELAGGSYEQYF	TGTGCCAGCAGTGAACTAGCGGGAGGCTCCTACGAGCAGTACTTC
-	TRBV19	TRBJ1-1	few	14	CASSFGTDNTEAFF	TGTGCCAGTAGCTTCGGGACCGACAACACTGAAGCTTTCTTT
-	TRBV5-4	TRBJ1-2	few	13	CASSFKGIDGYTF	TGTGCCAGCAGCTTCAAAGGGATTGACGGCTACACCTTC
-	TRBV6-5	TRBJ2-7	-	11	CASSYRWEQYF	TGTGCCAGCAGTTACCGCTGGGAGCAGTACTTC
-	TRBV6-2/TRBV6-3	TRBJ1-1	-	14	CASRDEALNTEAFF	TGTGCCAGCAGAGACGAGGCCCTGAACACTGAAGCTTTCTTT
-	TRBV6-4	TRBJ2-3	few	13	CASSDSPGDTQYF	TGTGCCAGCAGTGACTCCCCAGGGGATACGCAGTATTTT
-	TRBV5-4	TRBJ2-4	-	15	CASSRDWGGPNIQYF	TGTGCCAGCAGCCGGGACTGGGGGGGCCCTAACATTCAGTACTTC
-	TRBV2	TRBJ1-2	-	13	CASSEFAGLGYTF	TGTGCCAGCAGTGAATTTGCAGGGCTTGGCTACACCTTC
TRBD1	TRBV2	TRBJ1-2	-	14	CASRGDSENYGYTF	TGTGCCAGCAGGGGGGACAGCGAAAACTATGGCTACACCTTC
TRBD2	TRBV20-1	TRBJ2-1	few	17	CSARGWKREASYNEQFF	TGCAGTGCTAGAGGATGGAAGCGGGAGGCCTCCTACAATGAGCAGTTCTTC
-	TRBV7-9	TRBJ1-2	-	14	CASSLGVGNAGYTF	TGTGCCAGCAGCTTAGGGGTAGGGAATGCTGGCTACACCTTC
-	TRBV20-1	TRBJ2-2	few	14	CSARDSEYTGELFF	TGCAGTGCTCGGGATTCGGAATACACCGGGGAGCTGTTTTTT
TRBD1	TRBV7-2	TRBJ1-5	-	15	CASSLWDRVNQPQHF	TGTGCCAGCAGCCTGTGGGACAGGGTTAATCAGCCCCAGCATTTT
-	TRBV25-1	TRBJ2-1	-	11	CASSESGNCFF	TGTGCCAGCAGTGAATCGGGGAATTGTTTCTTC
-	TRBV27	TRBJ2-7	-	14	CASSLSSRNYEQYF	TGTGCCAGCAGTTTAAGCTCAAGAAACTACGAGCAGTACTTC
-	TRBV5-4	TRBJ2-1	-	15	CASSLDTGLYNEQFF	TGTGCCAGCAGCTTGGATACGGGCCTTTACAATGAGCAGTTCTTC
TRBD2	TRBV11-1	TRBJ2-1	-	17	CASSYPLAGAGGDEQFF	TGTGCCAGCAGCTATCCTCTAGCGGGAGCGGGCGGGGATGAGCAGTTCTTC
-	TRBV7-3	TRBJ1-5	-	18	CASSLMSGGVGSNQPQHF	TGTGCCAGCAGCTTAATGAGCGGGGGGGTTGGGAGCAATCAGCCCCAGCATTTT
TRBD2	TRBV7-3	TRBJ2-1	few	19	CASHYPGLAGPSSYNEQFF	TGTGCCAGCCATTATCCGGGACTAGCGGGACCTAGCTCCTACAATGAGCAGTTCTTC
TRBD2	TRBV20-1	TRBJ2-5	-	14	CSQALAGRVETQYF	TGCAGTCAAGCTCTAGCGGGAAGAGTTGAGACCCAGTACTTC
-	TRBV7-8	TRBJ1-6	few	15	CASSLRDQGAPPLHF	TGTGCCAGCAGCTTAAGAGATCAGGGCGCGCCACCCCTCCACTTT
TRBD2	TRBV11-2	TRBJ2-7	once	14	CASSSVRERYEQYF	TGTGCCAGCAGCTCCGTGCGGGAGCGGTACGAGCAGTACTTC
-	TRBV7-3	TRBJ1-5	medium-sized	13	CASSFDITQPQHF	TGTGCCAGCAGCTTTGACATTACTCAGCCCCAGCATTTT
TRBD2	TRBV12-3/TRBV12-4	TRBJ2-7	-	14	CASRSGTSGYEQYF	TGTGCCAGCAGGTCAGGGACTAGCGGCTACGAGCAGTACTTC
-	TRBV20-1	TRBJ1-1	few	12	CSVKRAETEAFF	TGCAGCGTGAAAAGGGCAGAGACTGAAGCTTTCTTT
-	TRBV20-1	TRBJ1-5	-	22	CSASRPTAYRVGVFWSNQPQHF	TGCAGTGCTAGTCGCCCTACTGCATACAGGGTGGGGGTATTTTGGAGCAATCAGCCCCAGCATTTT
-	TRBV5-4	TRBJ2-7	once	14	CASSAGNRVEEQYF	TGTGCCAGCAGCGCAGGAAACAGGGTTGAAGAGCAGTACTTC
TRBD2	TRBV20-1	TRBJ2-5	few	15	CSARDPAGRGETQYF	TGCAGTGCTAGAGATCCGGCAGGGCGGGGGGAGACCCAGTACTTC